This entry lists 30 T cell receptor beta chains sequenced from one sample in a study of cytomegalovirus exposure and HLA in healthy donors. Amplification used 60 Vbeta primers and 13 Jbeta primers. Profiling relied on immunoSEQ multiplex PCR, and the TCRdb table lists in-frame clones only, not all of them. The data show about 160,000 clones, with approximately 70% seen just once and 4.7% held by the top ten. The sequenced material came from PBMCs. Receptor source: a man between 18 and 35 years old in good health and CMV-seropositive.

The rearrangement links TRBV7-3 to TRBJ1-1; a weak D match, TRBD1 (5 bases). The germline V and J ends were trimmed by 5 bases and 4 bases, with 11 bases remaining between them. Germline assignment: CDR1 SGHTA and CDR2 FQGTGA. This CDR3 has 13 amino acids. The CDR3 sequence is CASSLGVSTEAFF. The CDR3 DNA is TGTGCCAGCAGCCTAGGGGTGTCCACTGAAGCTTTCTTT.

The chain has TRBV18 and TRBJ2-2; 9 bases map to TRBD1. Germline assignment: CDR1 KGHSH and CDR2 LQKENI. After removal of 3 bases from V and 6 bases from J, the junction contained 11 bases not matched to a gene. The CDR3 contains 17 residues. CDR3 sequence (DNA): TGTGCCAGCTCACCTCTCCGACCGGGACAGGGAGCCGGGGAGCTGTTTTTT. Its protein product is CASSPLRPGQGAGELFF.

This clone was recorded only once. The chain couples TRBV29-1 to TRBJ1-1; TRBD1 aligns across 7 bases. Germline loops: CDR1 SQVTM, CDR2 ANQGSEA. CDR3 length equals 14 residues. Trimming took 7 bases from V and 0 from J; bases not matched to a gene: 8. The CDR3 DNA reads TGCAGCGCTAGGACAGGAGCCCTGAACACTGAAGCTTTCTTT. Its protein is CSARTGALNTEAFF.

V and J are TRBV27 and TRBJ1-2; a possible D gene is TRBD1 (6 bases). The V end lost 5 bases, the J end lost 0 bases, and 13 bases lay between the germline ends. The germline gives CDR1 MNHEY, CDR2 SMNVEV (reference sequence). The CDR3 extends over 15 amino acids. In DNA form, the CDR3 reads TGTGCCAGCAGTACCTACAGGGAAGCTAACTATGGCTACACCTTC. This encodes CASSTYREANYGYTF.

The V and J genes are TRBV14 and TRBJ2-1; 12 positions agree with TRBD2. Germline-derived CDR1 and CDR2 are SGHDN and FVKESK. This CDR3 comprises 17 residues. V dropped 4 bases and J dropped 15; count of bases not matched to a gene: 19. The CDR3 bases are TGTGCCAGCAGCCCGCGGGGGTCGGGGCTAGCGGGAGGGCGTAGGTTCTTC. Amino acid sequence: CASSPRGSGLAGGRRFF.

This clone came up a few times. The J gene is TRBJ1-5, the V gene TRBV6-1; D might be TRBD1 (5 bases). The germline gives CDR1 MNHNS, CDR2 SASEGT. V was cut by 2 bases and J by 0 bases, with 8 bases left in between. This CDR3 region has 15 residues. The CDR3 protein is CASSERDYSNQPQHF. In DNA form, the CDR3 reads TGTGCCAGCAGTGAAAGGGACTATAGCAATCAGCCCCAGCATTTT.

The CDR3 reads CASSENGGSEAFF. The DNA for the CDR3 is TGTGCCAGCAGTGAAAACGGGGGATCTGAAGCTTTCTTT. This rearrangement joins TRBV25-1 to TRBJ1-1; D is possibly TRBD1 (5 bases). Germline V CDR1 and CDR2: MGHDK, SYGVNS. The CDR3 length is 13 residues. V shed 2 bases and J shed 6 bases, with 10 bases lying between them.

The chain combines TRBV5-4 with TRBJ2-5; 7 bases line up with TRBD2. Germline CDR1 reads SGHNT; CDR2 reads YYREEE (reference sequence). This CDR3 has 17 amino acids. V gave up 1 base and J gave up 2 bases; unmatched junction bases: 11. The CDR3 DNA is TGTGCCAGCAGCTTGAGGGGTCCAGCGGGGAGACAAGAGACCCAGTACTTC. It yields the protein CASSLRGPAGRQETQYF. Combining the CDR3 with reference TRBV5-4 and TRBJ2-5 gives the whole variable domain ETGVTQSPTHLIKTRGQQVTLRCSSQSGHNTVSWYQQALGQGPQFIFQYYREEENGRGNFPPRFSGLQFPNYSSELNVNALELDDSALYLCASSLRGPAGRQETQYFGPGTRLLVL.

Worth noting for this clone: Distinct nucleotide sequences in the sample also encode this CDR3. The chain couples TRBV6-5 to TRBJ2-5; 10 bases agree with TRBD2. Germline V gene lookup returns CDR1 MNHEY and CDR2 SVGAGI. This CDR3 has 15 amino acids. Losses at the gene ends were 3 bases for V and 5 bases for J; bases not matched to a gene: 6. The DNA of the CDR3 is TGTGCCAGCAGTTATTCTAGCGGGAGAGGGGAGACCCAGTACTTC. Its protein product is CASSYSSGRGETQYF.

The CDR3 DNA reads TGCGCCAGCAGCTTAACCCCACGTGGGGCCGCAGATAATTCACCCCTCCACTTT. Translated, it gives CASSLTPRGAADNSPLHF. This chain joins TRBV5-1 and TRBJ1-6, with D possibly TRBD1 on 5 matching bases. The V gene's germline CDR1 is SGHRS and CDR2 YFSETQ. The V gene lost 2 bases and the J gene lost 5 bases, with 20 bases spanning the gap. The CDR3 runs 18 residues.

The V call is TRBV9, the J call TRBJ1-6; D uncertain. CDR1 is SGDLS and CDR2 is YYNGEE in the germline V gene. V lost 0 bases to trimming and J lost 8 bases, with 12 bases between them. This CDR3 comprises 15 residues. As DNA, the CDR3 is TGTGCCAGCAGCGTAGTCGGCGGAACTGATTCACCCCTCCACTTT. Its protein is CASSVVGGTDSPLHF.

The chain joins TRBV15 to TRBJ2-7; D perhaps matches TRBD1 (5 bases). V was cut by 2 bases and J by 3 bases, with 8 bases left in between. The CDR3 is made up of 13 amino acids. Germline CDR1 is LNHNV and CDR2 is YYDKDF (reference sequence). The CDR3 region is CATSRWGSYEQYV. The DNA for the CDR3 is TGTGCCACCAGCAGATGGGGCAGCTACGAGCAGTACGTC.

J is TRBJ1-1 and V is TRBV14, with D possibly matching TRBD1 (6 bases). Germline loops: CDR1 SGHDN, CDR2 FVKESK. The CDR3 runs to 15 residues. V was cut by 0 bases and J by 6 bases, with 14 bases left in between. In nucleotides, the CDR3 is TGTGCCAGCAGCCAAGATCACCGGGACATCCCTGAAGCTTTCTTT. Its protein is CASSQDHRDIPEAFF.

The CDR3 is CASRYSGGGYTF. The CDR3 DNA reads as TGTGCCAGCAGATATTCAGGGGGTGGCTACACCTTC. This chain links TRBV27 with TRBJ1-2; 7 nucleotides align to TRBD1. Germline CDR1 is MNHEY and CDR2 is SMNVEV (reference sequence). The V and J ends lost 6 bases and 7 bases, in that order; junction bases with no gene match: 5. This CDR3 is 12 amino acids long.

The V and J genes are TRBV30 and TRBJ1-2, with a weak D call TRBD1 (5 bases). Trimming shortened V by 2 bases and J by 5 bases, and 12 bases separated the two germline ends. This CDR3 is built from 13 residues. The germline CDR1 and CDR2 sequences are GTSNPN and SVGIG (reference sequence). The CDR3 region is CAWSQTRDYGYTF. In nucleotides, the CDR3 is TGTGCCTGGAGTCAGACCAGGGATTATGGCTACACCTTC.

DNA for the CDR3: TGTGCCAGCAGCTTAGGGGGGGGCAACGAGCAGTACGTC. This codes for CASSLGGGNEQYV. The chain combines TRBV7-2 with TRBJ2-7; a possible D gene is TRBD2 (7 bases). CDR1 SGHTA and CDR2 FQGNSA come from the germline V gene. CDR3 length equals 13 residues. V was trimmed by 1 base and J by 5 bases, leaving 9 bases between them.

The gene calls are TRBV19 and TRBJ2-3; 7 bases are a match to TRBD2. There are 13 residues in the CDR3. After removal of 4 bases from V and 8 bases from J, the junction contained 6 bases not matched to a gene. Germline lookup yields CDR1 LNHDA and CDR2 SQIVND (reference sequence). CDR3: CASSRTSVGTQYF. CDR3 DNA sequence: TGTGCCAGTAGTAGAACTAGCGTTGGTACGCAGTATTTT. The entire variable domain, with the rest obtained from reference TRBV19 and TRBJ2-3, is as follows: DGGITQSPKYLFRKEGQNVTLSCEQNLNHDAMYWYRQDPGQGLRLIYYSQIVNDFQKGDIAEGYSVSREKKESFPLTVTSAQKNPTAFYLCASSRTSVGTQYFGPGTRLTVL.

The chain joins TRBV2 to TRBJ1-2; TRBD1 matches at 7 bases. V lost 4 bases and J lost 9; bases outside the gene matches: 8. The CDR3 length is 13 residues. CDR1 SNHLY and CDR2 FYNNEI come from the germline V gene. CDR3 nucleotide sequence: TGTGCCAGCAGTGCTACAGGGGATAGTAGCTACACCTTC. It is translated as CASSATGDSSYTF.

This clone occurred a few times. This chain links TRBV2 with TRBJ1-1; no clear D. Germline V gene data show CDR1 as SNHLY and CDR2 as FYNNEI. The CDR3 covers 14 residues. Trimming took 5 bases from V and 0 from J, leaving 10 bases between them. As DNA, the CDR3 is TGTGCCAGCAGTATACGGGTGATGAACACTGAAGCTTTCTTT. Encoded protein: CASSIRVMNTEAFF. The full variable domain, completed using reference TRBV2 and TRBJ1-1, is EPEVTQTPSHQVTQMGQEVILRCVPISNHLYFYWYRQILGQKVEFLVSFYNNEISEKSEIFDDQFSVERPDGSNFTLKIRSTKLEDSAMYFCASSIRVMNTEAFFGQGTRLTVV.

The V gene is TRBV2, the J gene TRBJ2-1, with 12 nucleotides matching TRBD2. Germline V lookup: CDR1 SNHLY, CDR2 FYNNEI. This CDR3 is built from 15 residues. V shed 7 bases, J shed 9 bases, and the junction held 10 bases outside the gene matches. The CDR3 reads CASTQTSGSPGEQFF. The CDR3 coding sequence is TGTGCCAGCACCCAGACTAGCGGGAGCCCCGGTGAGCAGTTCTTC.

The chain carries TRBV7-2 and TRBJ2-1; 14 bases are a match to TRBD2. The germline V gene encodes CDR1 SGHTA and CDR2 FQGNSA. CDR3 length equals 18 residues. Germline trimming cut 1 base from V and 2 bases from J; bases unmatched to any gene: 4. CDR3 region: CASSLGTSGRWAYNEQFF. The CDR3 DNA sequence: TGTGCCAGCAGCTTAGGGACTAGCGGGAGGTGGGCCTACAATGAGCAGTTCTTC. The full variable domain, with the rest looked up from reference TRBV7-2 and TRBJ2-1, is GAGVSQSPSNKVTEKGKDVELRCDPISGHTALYWYRQSLGQGLEFLIYFQGNSAPDKSGLPSDRFSAERTGGSVSTLTIQRTQQEDSAVYLCASSLGTSGRWAYNEQFFGPGTRLTVL.

Only a few counts were recorded for this clone. The chain recombines TRBV2 with TRBJ2-2; 9 positions match TRBD1. Per the germline V gene, CDR1 is SNHLY and CDR2 is FYNNEI. This CDR3 is built from 16 residues. V lost 6 bases and J lost 0; bases outside the gene matches: 5. The CDR3 here is CASSVRQGANTGELFF. CDR3 sequence (DNA): TGTGCCAGCAGCGTCCGACAGGGGGCGAACACCGGGGAGCTGTTTTTT.

V gene TRBV4-1 combines with J gene TRBJ1-3, with 9 bases that match TRBD1. V gave up 2 bases and J gave up 6 bases; unmatched junction bases: 20. Germline CDR1 MGHRA, CDR2 YSYEKL. This CDR3 contains 20 residues. The chain's CDR3 is CASSQLEPGQGPRLENTIYF. The DNA for the CDR3 is TGCGCCAGCAGCCAATTGGAACCGGGACAGGGACCTCGATTGGAAAACACCATATATTTT.

The chain's CDR3 is CASSLGRRDRGLYQPQHF. In DNA, the CDR3 is TGTGCCAGCAGCTTAGGCCGTCGGGACAGGGGCCTATATCAGCCCCAGCATTTT. The chain carries TRBV13 and TRBJ1-5, with 10 nucleotides matching TRBD1. V was clipped by 0 bases and J by 5 bases; unmatched bases: 10. Germline V gene sequence: CDR1 PRHDT, CDR2 FYEKMQ (reference sequence). The CDR3 loop spans 18 amino acids.

The gene calls are TRBV20-1 and TRBJ1-1, with 8 bases matching TRBD1. V lost 7 bases and J lost 3; bases outside the gene matches: 1. There are 11 residues in the CDR3. Germline V lookup: CDR1 DFQATT, CDR2 SNEGSKA (reference sequence). CDR3 protein: CSGTGHTEAFF. DNA of the CDR3: TGCAGTGGGACAGGGCACACTGAAGCTTTCTTT.

The chain combines TRBV28 with TRBJ1-1; TRBD1 matches 8 bases. Germline V lookup: CDR1 MDHEN, CDR2 SYDVKM. Trimming took 2 bases from V and 5 from J; bases not matched to a gene: 4. CDR3 length: 14 amino acids. The CDR3 DNA sequence: TGTGCCAGCAGTTTAAACAGGGGGGGAACTGAAGCTTTCTTT. This codes for CASSLNRGGTEAFF.

In this sample, this clone turned up a few times. The V call is TRBV4-1, the J call TRBJ1-4; 10 nucleotides match TRBD1. After removal of 4 bases from V and 6 bases from J, the junction contained 5 bases not matched to a gene. The CDR3 runs to 15 residues. CDR1 and CDR2 (germline): MGHRA, YSYEKL. The CDR3 protein is CASSRRTGGDEKLFF. DNA of the CDR3: TGCGCCAGCAGCCGTCGGACAGGGGGAGATGAAAAACTGTTTTTT.

V gene TRBV11-3 combines with J gene TRBJ2-5, with 12 nucleotides matching TRBD2. V shed 5 bases, J shed 3 bases, and the junction held 4 bases outside the gene matches. The CDR3 contains 15 residues. Per germline, CDR1 SGHNT and CDR2 YENEEA. The CDR3 is CASSPWTSGKETQYF. CDR3 coding DNA: TGTGCCAGCAGCCCATGGACTAGCGGGAAAGAGACCCAGTACTTC. The full variable domain, in which reference TRBV11-3 and TRBJ2-5 provide the parts outside the CDR3, is EAGVVQSPRYKIIEKKQPVAFWCNPISGHNTLYWYLQNLGQGPELLIRYENEEAVDDSQLPKDRFSAERLKGVDSTLKIQPAELGDSAVYLCASSPWTSGKETQYFGPGTRLLVL.

This chain connects TRBV5-1 to TRBJ1-1, with 7 nucleotides matching TRBD1. The CDR3 sequence is 14 residues long. Germline trimming cut 3 bases from V and 3 bases from J; bases unmatched to any gene: 5. Germline CDR1 SGHRS, CDR2 YFSETQ. For the CDR3, the DNA is TGCGCCAGCAGCTGGCAGGGGGAGGACACTGAAGCTTTCTTT. Amino acids: CASSWQGEDTEAFF.

This chain joins TRBV5-4 and TRBJ2-7; 10 bases map to TRBD2. Germline V gene lookup returns CDR1 SGHNT and CDR2 YYREEE (reference sequence). This CDR3 is built from 18 residues. V gave up 4 bases and J gave up 5 bases; unmatched junction bases: 18. The CDR3 loop is CASSPEDVAGGPVDEQYV. The CDR3 nucleotides read TGTGCCAGCAGCCCGGAGGACGTAGCGGGGGGCCCCGTGGACGAGCAGTACGTC.